The T cell receptor (beta chain) described here comes from a study of T-cell memory formation after mild COVID-19 (dated by TCRdb to 2020 to 2022). In terms of the full investigation: TCR sequence clusters from the two donors were found to be largely donor specific. In two donors, T-cell clones that expanded and contracted after mild COVID-19 were followed by sequencing TCRalpha and TCRbeta repertoires longitudinally. The cohort comprised two young, previously healthy adult volunteers, one female and one male. On the study overall, not on this receptor specifically: Contracting CD4+ clones appeared mostly in the CM and EM memory subsets, whereas CD8+ clones were enriched in EMRA. The study covered only a couple of mild cases, and larger cohorts including severe cases with pre-infection samples were considered necessary. Some responding clones were found in pre-infection memory, which suggests that pre-existing cross-reactive memory T cells took part in the SARS-CoV-2 response. Whether the second-wave clones peaking on day 37 were SARS-CoV-2 specific was not confirmed. Balanced CD4/CD8 phenotypes were observed for clones contracting from day 15 to 85, whereas a bias towards CD4+ was observed for a second wave of clones expanding from day 15 to 37.

PBMCs were isolated by Ficoll-Paque density gradient centrifugation. TCRdb shows the sequencer as Illumina NovaSeq 6000. TCRalpha and TCRbeta cDNA libraries were built by 5'RACE with constant-segment primers, adding sample barcodes and unique molecular identifiers. Trizol reagent was used to extract RNA from every sample. Libraries were amplified in two PCR steps, with a second sample barcode and Illumina TruSeq adapters added in the second step. Libraries were sequenced on an Illumina NovaSeq with 2 x 150 bp paired-end reads. The original pipeline was this. Reads were demultiplexed and collapsed into UMI-guided consensus sequences with migec v1.2.7. Using mixcr v2.1.11, the UMI consensuses were aligned to TRA and TRB V and J templates and assembled into clonotypes. Expanded or contracted clonotypes were those called significant by both edgeR and NoisET, with noise models trained on biological replicates. For edgeR calls, a false discovery rate-adjusted p below 0.01 and a log2 fold-change threshold of 1 were applied. As an exploratory analysis of dynamics, max-normalized trajectories of the 1000 most abundant clonotypes were examined with PCA combined with hierarchical clustering. The CD4 or CD8 phenotype of responding clones was assigned using the separately sequenced CD4+ and CD8+ repertoires. In-frame beta chains were kept once TCRdb had trimmed the public reads at Q25 with fastp and called clones with MiXCR. Each entry is one CDR3 protein sequence, shown with its most common DNA and genes. The V and J calls reflect TCRdb's pipeline rather than the authors' work. Here the sample has a few hundred thousand distinct CDR3 sequences; more than 15% occur a single time. The ten top clones hold 20% to 25% of the sample.

The table lists this clonotype with many counts. Its recognized antigen is unknown. Base-call qualities are not available, and no considerably larger clone is one nucleotide away. The specimen was PBMCs or a T cell subset sorted from them (not recorded which). The TCR originated in a young man who had mild COVID-19 (a few samples of this study predate the infection). The sample titles of this study are shuffled in the database, so cell type and time point are left out; the donor was told from shared clones.

The CDR3 region reads CASSQGLKGTGGSPLHF. The nucleotide sequence reads as follows: TGCGCCAGCAGCCAAGGCCTCAAAGGGACAGGGGGTTCACCCCTCCACTTT. The rearranged segments are TRBV4-3 and TRBJ1-6; 11 junctional bases match TRBD1. As encoded in the germline V gene, CDR1 is LGHNA while CDR2 is YSLEER. The CDR3 holds 17 amino acids from the cysteine to the phenylalanine. The retained sequence is limited to the CDR3, 51 bases, with the frame set at the first base. V ends up 1 base short and J 9 bases short, with an unmatched junction base count of 8.